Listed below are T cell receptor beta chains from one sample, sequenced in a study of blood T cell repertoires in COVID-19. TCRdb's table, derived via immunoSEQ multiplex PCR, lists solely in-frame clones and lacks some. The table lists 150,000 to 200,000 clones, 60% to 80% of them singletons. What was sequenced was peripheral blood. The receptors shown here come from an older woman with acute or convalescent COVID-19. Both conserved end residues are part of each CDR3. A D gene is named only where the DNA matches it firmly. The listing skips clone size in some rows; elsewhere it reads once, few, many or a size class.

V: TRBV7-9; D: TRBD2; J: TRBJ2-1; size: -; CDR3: CASSLGLAVRLSYNEQFF; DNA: TGTGCCAGCAGCTTAGGTCTAGCGGTCAGACTCTCCTACAATGAGCAGTTCTTC
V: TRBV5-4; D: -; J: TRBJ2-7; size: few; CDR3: CASSFRGQSYEQYF; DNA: TGTGCCAGCAGCTTCCGCGGCCAGTCCTACGAGCAGTACTTC
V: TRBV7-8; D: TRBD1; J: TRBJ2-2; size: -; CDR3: CASSPETGGDTGELFF; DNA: TGTGCCAGCAGCCCAGAGACAGGGGGTGACACCGGGGAGCTGTTTTTT
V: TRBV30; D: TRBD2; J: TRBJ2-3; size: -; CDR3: CAWSWLAGEGDTQYF; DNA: TGTGCCTGGAGTTGGCTAGCGGGAGAAGGAGATACGCAGTATTTT
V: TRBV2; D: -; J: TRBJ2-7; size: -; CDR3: CASRNRYEQYF; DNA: TGTGCCAGCAGGAACAGGTACGAGCAGTACTTC
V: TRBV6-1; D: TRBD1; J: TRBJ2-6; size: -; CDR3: CASSERFAGGLSGANVLTF; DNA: TGTGCCAGCAGTGAAAGGTTCGCAGGGGGCCTCTCTGGGGCCAACGTCCTGACTTTC
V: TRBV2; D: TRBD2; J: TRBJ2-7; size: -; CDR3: CASRKAPGGASYEQYF; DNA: TGTGCCAGCAGGAAGGCGCCGGGAGGGGCTTCCTACGAGCAGTACTTC
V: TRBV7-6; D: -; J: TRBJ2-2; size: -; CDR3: CASSLTGTSNTGELFF; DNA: TGTGCCAGCAGCCTAACCGGGACTTCGAACACCGGGGAGCTGTTTTTT
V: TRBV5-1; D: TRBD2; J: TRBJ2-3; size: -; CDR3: CASSQLAGHTDTQYF; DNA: TGCGCCAGCAGCCAACTAGCGGGACACACAGATACGCAGTATTTT
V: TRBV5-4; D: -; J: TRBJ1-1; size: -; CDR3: CASSLGGGRYTATGTEAFF; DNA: TGTGCCAGCAGCTTAGGGGGGGGGCGATACACCGCGACGGGAACTGAAGCTTTCTTT
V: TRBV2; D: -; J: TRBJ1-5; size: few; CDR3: CASSEPPGGREQPQHF; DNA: TGTGCCAGCAGTGAGCCGCCCGGGGGTCGGGAACAGCCCCAGCATTTT
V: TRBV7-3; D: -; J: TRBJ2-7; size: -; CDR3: CASSLRHSYEQYF; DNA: TGTGCCAGCAGCCTCAGACACAGCTACGAGCAGTACTTC
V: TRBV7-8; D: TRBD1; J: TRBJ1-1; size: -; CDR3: CASSPWAGQGNTEAFF; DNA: TGTGCCAGCAGCCCTTGGGCGGGACAGGGTAACACTGAAGCTTTCTTT
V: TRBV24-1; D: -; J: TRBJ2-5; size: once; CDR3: CATSALLGGGGETQYF; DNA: TGTGCCACCAGTGCTCTTCTCGGGGGCGGGGGAGAGACCCAGTACTTC